This T cell receptor beta chain was captured in a study of cytomegalovirus exposure and HLA in healthy donors. Overall study findings and caveats: CMV serostatus was the sole immune exposure data available. Relative to equally common others, HLA-associated TCR beta chains showed greater clonal expansion in a later analysis.

The CDR3 extends over 13 amino acids. Germline values: CDR1 SGHNT, CDR2 YENEEA. V was cut by 4 bases and J by 5 bases, with 8 bases left in between. On this clone itself: The antigen is undetermined. Other DNA sequences within the sample encode an identical CDR3.

The PCR contained 60 Vbeta and 13 Jbeta primers. Measured with immunoSEQ multiplex PCR; TCRdb has only the in-frame clones, and not every one. The sample table includes 200,000 or so clones. This chain links TRBV11-3 with TRBJ2-2; D remains ambiguous. This receptor was obtained from a girl aged 2 to 10 in good health and CMV-seropositive. The sequencing sample was made of PBMCs. The CDR3, as DNA: TGTGCCAGCAGCTCCCGGGTAACCGGGGAGCTGTTTTTT. Protein: CASSSRVTGELFF. Full variable domain (rest looked up from reference TRBV11-3 and TRBJ2-2): EAGVVQSPRYKIIEKKQPVAFWCNPISGHNTLYWYLQNLGQGPELLIRYENEEAVDDSQLPKDRFSAERLKGVDSTLKIQPAELGDSAVYLCASSSRVTGELFFGEGSRLTVL.